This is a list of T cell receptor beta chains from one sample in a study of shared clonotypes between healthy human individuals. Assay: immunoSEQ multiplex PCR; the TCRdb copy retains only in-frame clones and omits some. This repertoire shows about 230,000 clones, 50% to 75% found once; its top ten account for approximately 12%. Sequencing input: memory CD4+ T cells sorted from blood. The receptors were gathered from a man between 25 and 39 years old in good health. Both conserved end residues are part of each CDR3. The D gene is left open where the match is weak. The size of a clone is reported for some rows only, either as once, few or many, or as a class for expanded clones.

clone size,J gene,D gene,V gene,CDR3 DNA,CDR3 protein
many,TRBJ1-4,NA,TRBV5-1,TGCGCCAGCAGCTCGGAGGCAACTAATGAAAAACTGTTTTTT,CASSSEATNEKLFF
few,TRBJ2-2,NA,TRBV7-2,TGTGCCAGCAGCCGACGGTCAGGCGCTGCCGGGGAGCTGTTTTTT,CASSRRSGAAGELFF
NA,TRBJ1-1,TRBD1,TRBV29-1,TGCAGCGTTGGACAGGGATGGGGCATGAACACTGAAGCTTTCTTT,CSVGQGWGMNTEAFF
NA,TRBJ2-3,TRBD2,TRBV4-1,TGCGCCAGCCATTTTGCGGGAGGGGGGCCAGATACGCAGTATTTT,CASHFAGGGPDTQYF
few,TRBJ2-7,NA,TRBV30,TGTGCCTTGAAACAGGGGACTTACGAGCAGTACTTC,CALKQGTYEQYF
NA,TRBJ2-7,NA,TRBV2,TGTGCCAGCAGTGTAGGGCGGATCAGTACCTACGAGCAGTACTTC,CASSVGRISTYEQYF
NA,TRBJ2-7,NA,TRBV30,TGTGCCTGGGGTGCCACGACGTACGAGCAGTACTTC,CAWGATTYEQYF
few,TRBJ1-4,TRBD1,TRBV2,TGTGCCAGCAGAACCTCGACCGGGACAGAATGGGGAAAACTGTTTTTT,CASRTSTGTEWGKLFF
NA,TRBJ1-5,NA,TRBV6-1,TGTGCCAGCAGTGAACTGAGGGGGTATAGCAATCAGCCCCAGCATTTT,CASSELRGYSNQPQHF
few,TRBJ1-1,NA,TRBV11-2,TGTGCCAGCAGCTTAGATCGAGTCAGGGGCTTCACTGAAGCTTTCTTT,CASSLDRVRGFTEAFF
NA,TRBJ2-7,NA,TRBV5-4,TGTGCCAGCAGCCCCCTGGGGGGGCCGTCCTACGAGCAGTACTTC,CASSPLGGPSYEQYF
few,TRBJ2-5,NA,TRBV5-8,TGTGCCAGCAGCTTGGGTCGGCTTGGCGGAACGTCCCAAGAGACCCAGTACTTC,CASSLGRLGGTSQETQYF